Presented here are 20 T cell receptor beta chains from one specimen sequenced in a study of blood T cell repertoires in COVID-19. Here immunoSEQ multiplex PCR was the method, and the copy in TCRdb shows in-frame clones only, minus some. Among roughly 43,000 clones listed, approximately 83% were seen once. The source material was peripheral blood. The receptor source for this set is a human donor in a cohort sampled during active COVID-19. The donor label of this sample is uncertain.

V is TRBV5-1 and J is TRBJ2-5; weak D call: TRBD1 (5 bases). Germline-derived CDR1 and CDR2 are SGHRS and YFSETQ. The CDR3 runs 14 residues. The V end was cut by 4 bases, the J end by 2 bases, with 12 bases between. The CDR3 sequence is CASSPRAGQETQYF. In DNA, the CDR3 is TGCGCCAGCAGCCCCAGGGCAGGGCAAGAGACCCAGTACTTC. The full variable domain, completed using reference TRBV5-1 and TRBJ2-5, is KAGVTQTPRYLIKTRGQQVTLSCSPISGHRSVSWYQQTPGQGLQFLFEYFSETQRNKGNFPGRFSGRQFSNSRSEMNVSTLELGDSALYLCASSPRAGQETQYFGPGTRLLVL.

The chain combines TRBV3-1 (or the pseudogene TRBV3-2) with TRBJ2-1, with 8 bases fitting TRBD2. The length of the CDR3 is 14 residues. J was trimmed by 7 bases and V by 1 base; bases with no gene match: 3. The germline CDR1 and CDR2 sequences are LGHDT and YNNKEL (reference sequence). In nucleotides, the CDR3 is TGTGCCAGCAGCCAAGCGGGGGGGCGTAATGAGCAGTTCTTC. Translating gives CASSQAGGRNEQFF.

V is TRBV5-4 and J is TRBJ2-7, with 8 bases fitting TRBD2. V trimming: 7 bases; J trimming: 7 bases; junction bases outside the gene matches: 10. The CDR3 has 13 amino acids. Germline V gene data show CDR1 as SGHNT and CDR2 as YYREEE (reference sequence). DNA of the CDR3: TGTGCCAGCTTGCAAGCGGGGGCACGGGAGCAGTACTTC. Its translation is CASLQAGAREQYF.

The V and J genes are TRBV6-5 and TRBJ1-2; D might be TRBD1 (6 bases). The V and J ends lost 6 bases and 2 bases respectively, with 10 bases between them. Germline assignment: CDR1 MNHEY and CDR2 SVGAGI. The CDR3 sequence is 13 residues long. The CDR3 sequence is CASSRQVNYGYTF. The CDR3 coding sequence is TGTGCCAGCAGCCGACAGGTGAACTATGGCTACACCTTC.

This clone turned up a few times. The CDR3 nucleotides read TGTGCCAGCAGCTCCCTGACAGGGGCCTACGAGCAGTACTTC. This gives the protein CASSSLTGAYEQYF. This chain uses TRBV11-2 with TRBJ2-7, with 8 bases that match TRBD1. Germline CDR1 and CDR2: SGHAT and FQNNGV. This CDR3 has 14 amino acids. Trimming at V came to 4 bases and at J to 2 bases, leaving 4 bases not matched to a gene.

The J gene is TRBJ2-5, the V gene TRBV28; D uncertain. V was clipped by 4 bases and J by 1 base, with 10 bases between them. Per the germline V gene, CDR1 is MDHEN and CDR2 is SYDVKM. CDR3 length: 14 residues. CDR3 nucleotides: TGTGCCAGCAGTTCCCTCCAGGTCCAAGAGACCCAGTACTTC. Protein sequence: CASSSLQVQETQYF.

V usage is TRBV5-1 and J usage is TRBJ2-3; TRBD2 matches at 9 bases. V gave up 6 bases and J gave up 4 bases; unmatched junction bases: 12. The CDR3 is 16 amino acids. Looked up from germline, CDR1 is SGHRS and CDR2 is YFSETQ. In nucleotides, the CDR3 is TGCGCCAGCACTGGGCGGGGGGGCCAGGTAGCAGATACGCAGTATTTT. Residues: CASTGRGGQVADTQYF.

The V call is TRBV11-3, the J call TRBJ2-3, with TRBD2 identical over 7 bases. V lost 5 bases to trimming and J lost 3 bases; unmatched junction nucleotides: 8. Germline V lookup: CDR1 SGHNT, CDR2 YENEEA. The CDR3 loop spans 15 amino acids. The CDR3 loop reads CASSPYGGLTDTQYF. For the CDR3, the DNA is TGTGCCAGCAGCCCGTACGGGGGGTTGACAGATACGCAGTATTTT. Full variable domain (rest looked up from reference TRBV11-3 and TRBJ2-3): EAGVVQSPRYKIIEKKQPVAFWCNPISGHNTLYWYLQNLGQGPELLIRYENEEAVDDSQLPKDRFSAERLKGVDSTLKIQPAELGDSAVYLCASSPYGGLTDTQYFGPGTRLTVL.

This chain links TRBV9 with TRBJ2-1; weak D call: TRBD2 (7 bases). The V end was cut by 0 bases, the J end by 8 bases, with 21 bases between. The CDR3 consists of 17 residues. Germline V gene data show CDR1 as SGDLS and CDR2 as YYNGEE. The CDR3 sequence: CASSVGEVGGGLYEQFF. CDR3 DNA sequence: TGTGCCAGCAGCGTAGGAGAGGTTGGGGGGGGCCTCTATGAGCAGTTCTTC.

The chain employs TRBV15 and TRBJ1-2, with a possible D match to TRBD1 (6 bases). CDR1 LNHNV and CDR2 YYDKDF come from the germline V gene (reference sequence). The CDR3 runs to 14 residues. Trimming removed 0 bases from V and 8 bases from J, with 13 bases in between. The CDR3 loop reads CATSRDRGVGGYTF. The DNA for the CDR3 is TGTGCCACCAGCAGAGACAGGGGAGTGGGGGGCTACACCTTC.

The V call is TRBV28, the J call TRBJ2-7; TRBD2 agrees at 8 bases. J gave up 3 bases and V 5 bases, and 12 bases lay outside the gene matches. The CDR3 runs 16 residues. The V gene's germline CDR1 is MDHEN and CDR2 SYDVKM. The CDR3 spells CASSAGAGGPNYEQYF. The CDR3 bases are TGTGCCAGCAGTGCCGGGGCGGGGGGACCAAACTACGAGCAGTACTTC.

This clone was counted once. The chain couples TRBV14 to TRBJ2-3, with D perhaps matching TRBD1 (6 bases). The CDR3 runs 14 residues. V was pared by 2 bases and J by 5 bases, with 11 bases between. CDR1 is SGHDN, CDR2 FVKESK, per germline. As DNA, the CDR3 is TGTGCCAGCAGCCAATACCAAGGGGGAGATACGCAGTATTTT. Translating it yields CASSQYQGGDTQYF. The variable domain in full, with the rest retrieved from reference TRBV14 and TRBJ2-3, is EAGVTQFPSHSVIEKGQTVTLRCDPISGHDNLYWYRRVMGKEIKFLLHFVKESKQDESGMPNNRFLAERTGGTYSTLKVQPAELEDSGVYFCASSQYQGGDTQYFGPGTRLTVL.

This clone was detected a few times. At one end the junction does not follow the germline gene, possibly because of a read error. The CDR3 here is CASSDIDIHF. The CDR3 coding sequence is TGTGCCAGCAGCGATATTGACATCCACTTT. The chain links TRBV6-2 or TRBV6-3 to TRBJ1-1; D remains ambiguous. CDR3 size: 10 residues. Germline-derived CDR1 and CDR2 are MNHEY and SVGEGT.

The rearrangement joins TRBV19 to TRBJ1-1, with D possibly TRBD1 on 6 matching bases. The CDR3 is made up of 14 amino acids. The germline V gene encodes CDR1 LNHDA and CDR2 SQIVND (reference sequence). Trimming left V 5 bases short and J 4 bases short, with 14 bases between. The CDR3 coding sequence is TGTGCCAGTAGTCACAATAACAGGGTCACTGAAGCTTTCTTT. Its translation is CASSHNNRVTEAFF.

The V and J genes are TRBV10-3 and TRBJ2-1; 13 bases line up with TRBD2. The germline CDR1 and CDR2 sequences are ENHRY and SYGVKD. Trimming at V came to 6 bases and at J to 1 base, leaving 9 bases not matched to a gene. This CDR3 region has 18 residues. The CDR3 DNA sequence: TGTGCCATCAGCGAGGTGACTAGCGGGGGGCGTTCCTACAATGAGCAGTTCTTC. Its protein is CAISEVTSGGRSYNEQFF.

J is TRBJ1-3 and V is TRBV9; tentative D call: TRBD1 (5 bases). The CDR3 is 15 amino acids. V lost 2 bases to trimming and J lost 0 bases, with 9 bases between them. Germline V CDR1 and CDR2: SGDLS, YYNGEE. In DNA, the CDR3 is TGTGCCAGCAGCGTCCAGGGTTCCTCTGGAAACACCATATATTTT. It encodes CASSVQGSSGNTIYF. Combining the CDR3 with reference TRBV9 and TRBJ1-3 gives the whole variable domain DSGVTQTPKHLITATGQRVTLRCSPRSGDLSVYWYQQSLDQGLQFLIQYYNGEERAKGNILERFSAQQFPDLHSELNLSSLELGDSALYFCASSVQGSSGNTIYFGEGSWLTVV.

The chain links TRBV10-3 to TRBJ2-5; 9 positions match TRBD2. The trim removed 7 bases at V and 5 bases at J, leaving 5 bases unmatched. CDR3 length equals 13 residues. In germline, CDR1 is ENHRY, CDR2 SYGVKD. The CDR3 DNA reads as TGTGCCATCAAAAGCGGGGGGCAGGAGACCCAGTACTTC. Protein sequence: CAIKSGGQETQYF.

The rearrangement joins TRBV3-1 (or the pseudogene TRBV3-2) to TRBJ2-5; 10 bases match TRBD2. V lost 4 bases and J lost 4; bases outside the gene matches: 9. CDR1 is LGHDT, CDR2 YNNKEL, per germline (reference sequence). This CDR3 is 16 amino acids long. The CDR3 DNA reads as TGTGCCAGCAGCCTCTGGACTAGCGGAGGGGGAGAGACCCAGTACTTC. This translates into CASSLWTSGGGETQYF.

The genes are TRBV5-6 and TRBJ2-5, with no clear D. Germline assignment: CDR1 SGHDT and CDR2 YYEEEE. The V end was cut by 4 bases, the J end by 3 bases, with 16 bases between. This CDR3 comprises 15 residues. This chain's CDR3 is CASSPPGGLEETQYF. The DNA for the CDR3 is TGTGCCAGCAGCCCCCCCGGTGGGCTGGAAGAGACCCAGTACTTC.

This clone has a handful of counts. The rearrangement links TRBV10-3 to TRBJ2-7; 7 bases map to TRBD1. Germline V CDR1 and CDR2: ENHRY, SYGVKD. The CDR3 runs 14 residues. V shed 0 bases, J shed 3 bases, and the junction held 2 bases outside the gene matches. CDR3 region: CAISESTGYYEQYF. CDR3 sequence (DNA): TGTGCCATCAGTGAGTCGACAGGGTACTACGAGCAGTACTTC.